What follows are 30 T cell receptor beta chains derived from one specimen sequenced in a study of blood T cell repertoires in COVID-19 (dated by TCRdb to 2019 to 2021). Library preparation was by the immunoSEQ multiplex PCR assay. The clones in this table, taken by TCRdb from immuneACCESS, are in-frame only. Not every clone is retained; where verified, under half of the shortfall comes from an unresolved V gene, and the cause of the rest is unknown. The sample table shows around 170,000 clones, and 88% are seen once. Clones ranked in the top ten supply 9% to 10% of the sample. Sample: PBMCs or T cells enriched from blood (not recorded which). The receptor source for this set is a woman aged 18-29 years who had recovered from COVID-19.

V is TRBV19 and J is TRBJ2-7; a possible D gene is TRBD1 (5 bases). This CDR3 contains 14 residues. CDR1 LNHDA and CDR2 SQIVND come from the germline V gene (reference sequence). With 4 bases removed from V and 4 bases from J, the gap between germline ends came to 14 bases. CDR3 amino acids: CASSKGQGLYEQYF. The CDR3 region has the DNA TGTGCCAGTAGTAAGGGGCAGGGCTTATACGAGCAGTACTTC.

V usage is TRBV19 and J usage is TRBJ1-6, with TRBD1 identical over 8 bases. The junction had 4 bases not matched to a gene; V was cut back by 3 bases and J by 6 bases. CDR1 and CDR2 (germline): LNHDA, SQIVND (reference sequence). The CDR3 runs 15 residues. CDR3 DNA: TGTGCCAGTAGTATCGGACAGGGCCTTAATTCACCCCTCCACTTT. Protein product: CASSIGQGLNSPLHF.

The chain combines TRBV7-2 with TRBJ1-2; TRBD1 might be the D (6 bases). Germline V CDR1 and CDR2: SGHTA, FQGNSA. Between the trimmed V and J ends, which lost 4 bases and 8 bases, there was a span of 17 bases. The CDR3 has 14 amino acids. CDR3 coding DNA: TGTGCCAGCAGCTACGAGCAGGGGTGGGGCGGCTACACCTTC. Its protein product is CASSYEQGWGGYTF.

The chain recombines TRBV18 with TRBJ1-3; weak D call: TRBD1 (6 bases). V lost 5 bases and J lost 8, with 10 bases in between. The CDR3 runs to 12 residues. The germline V gene encodes CDR1 KGHSH and CDR2 LQKENI. CDR3 nucleotide sequence: TGTGCCAGCTCAGCACAGGGAGACACCATATATTTT. It translates to CASSAQGDTIYF.

This chain links TRBV6-5 with TRBJ1-5; a weak D match, TRBD1 (5 bases). The CDR3 has 15 amino acids. CDR1 MNHEY and CDR2 SVGAGI come from the germline V gene. Trimming took off 5 bases at V and 0 bases at J, with 11 bases between the two ends. DNA of the CDR3: TGTGCCAGCAGTCCGACAGTGTCTAGCAATCAGCCCCAGCATTTT. Its protein product is CASSPTVSSNQPQHF.

The J gene is TRBJ1-5, the V gene TRBV5-1, with TRBD1 as a possible D gene (6 bases). The germline gives CDR1 SGHRS, CDR2 YFSETQ. The ends were cut back, 0 bases at V and 7 bases at J, with 11 bases in the middle. This CDR3 has 14 amino acids. CDR3 DNA: TGCGCCAGCAGCTTGGGAGGGGGAGGGCAGCCCCAGCATTTT. Its translation is CASSLGGGGQPQHF.

The genes are TRBV9 and TRBJ2-3; D call uncertain. Per the germline V gene, CDR1 is SGDLS and CDR2 is YYNGEE. The CDR3 runs to 15 residues. V lost 0 bases to trimming and J lost 4 bases, with 12 bases between them. CDR3 region: CASSVASLTSDTQYF. The CDR3 DNA sequence: TGTGCCAGCAGCGTAGCTAGTTTAACGTCAGATACGCAGTATTTT.

This chain connects TRBV2 to TRBJ1-4; D is undetermined. The CDR3 has 12 residues. V was trimmed by 4 bases and J by 8 bases, leaving 8 bases between them. CDR1 and CDR2 (germline): SNHLY, FYNNEI. CDR3 sequence: CASSGSGEKLFF. DNA for the CDR3: TGTGCCAGCAGTGGCTCGGGGGAAAAACTGTTTTTT. Complete variable domain (other parts from reference TRBV2 and TRBJ1-4): EPEVTQTPSHQVTQMGQEVILRCVPISNHLYFYWYRQILGQKVEFLVSFYNNEISEKSEIFDDQFSVERPDGSNFTLKIRSTKLEDSAMYFCASSGSGEKLFFGSGTQLSVL.

In DNA, the CDR3 is TGTGCCAGCAGGGGCGGTAGCGGGAGTTTCCACGAGCAGTACTTC. Protein: CASRGGSGSFHEQYF. The V gene is TRBV2, the J gene TRBJ2-7; 9 positions agree with TRBD2. This CDR3 spans 15 amino acids. The V gene end was trimmed by 6 bases and the J gene end by 5 bases; junction bases not matched to a gene: 11. Germline loops: CDR1 SNHLY, CDR2 FYNNEI.

J is TRBJ2-7 and V is TRBV28, with TRBD1 as a possible D gene (5 bases). The length of the CDR3 is 12 residues. V lost 2 bases and J 6 bases, leaving 8 bases between the germline ends. Germline V gives CDR1 MDHEN, CDR2 SYDVKM. CDR3 residues: CASSLDSFEQYF. The CDR3 DNA sequence: TGTGCCAGCAGTTTAGACAGTTTCGAGCAGTACTTC.

This rearrangement joins TRBV7-8 to TRBJ2-5; 8 bases line up with TRBD1. CDR3 length: 15 residues. Germline V gene data show CDR1 as SGHVS and CDR2 as FQNEAQ. Trimming cost V 4 bases and J 5 bases; bases outside gene matches: 9. The CDR3 region has the DNA TGTGCCAGCAGCTCCGGGGACAGGAGGGGGGAGACCCAGTACTTC. This encodes CASSSGDRRGETQYF.

DNA of the CDR3: TGTGCCAGCAGCTCCCGGAGCATAGGGGGCGGTCTAAATGGCTACACCTTC. This translates into CASSSRSIGGGLNGYTF. The rearrangement uses TRBV11-2 and TRBJ1-2, with 7 bases matching TRBD1. The ends lost 4 bases at V and 6 bases at J; junction bases unmatched: 17. Germline lookup yields CDR1 SGHAT and CDR2 FQNNGV. The CDR3 runs 17 residues.

The chain uses TRBV9 and TRBJ1-5; D call uncertain. From germline, CDR1 is SGDLS and CDR2 YYNGEE. The V end lost 5 bases, the J end lost 6 bases, and 9 bases lay between the germline ends. The CDR3 loop spans 12 amino acids. The CDR3 protein is CASSLPGQPQHF. CDR3 bases: TGTGCCAGCAGTTTACCCGGTCAGCCCCAGCATTTT.

The CDR3 sequence is CASTPGQIYGYTF. CDR3 DNA sequence: TGTGCCAGCACCCCCGGACAGATATATGGCTACACCTTC. This chain connects TRBV2 to TRBJ1-2, with D possibly matching TRBD1 (6 bases). Trimming removed 7 bases at V and 5 bases at J, with 14 bases between. CDR1 and CDR2 (germline): SNHLY, FYNNEI. CDR3 size: 13 residues.

The V call is TRBV18, the J call TRBJ2-3, with a tentative D call TRBD2 (6 bases). With 0 bases removed from V and 6 bases from J, the gap between germline ends came to 16 bases. This CDR3 region has 16 residues. Germline V gene data show CDR1 as KGHSH and CDR2 as LQKENI. The CDR3 sequence: CASSPPGTGTWDTQYF. The CDR3 bases are TGTGCCAGCTCACCACCCGGGACTGGGACGTGGGATACGCAGTATTTT.

The chain employs TRBV19 and TRBJ1-2; 8 positions match TRBD1. Losses at the gene ends were 11 bases for V and 6 bases for J; bases not matched to a gene: 14. Germline loops: CDR1 LNHDA, CDR2 SQIVND (reference sequence). The CDR3 has 14 amino acids. CDR3 sequence (DNA): TGTGCCTCTTGCCCTTCGACAGGGGTACATGGCTACACCTTC. Translated, it gives CASCPSTGVHGYTF.

The chain has TRBV6-2 or TRBV6-3 and TRBJ1-5, with TRBD1 identical over 8 bases. Germline trimming cut 6 bases from V and 1 base from J; bases unmatched to any gene: 8. Germline V lookup: CDR1 MNHEY, CDR2 SVGEGT. This CDR3 is 16 amino acids long. The CDR3 loop is CASSRLGQGSNQPQHF. For the CDR3, the DNA is TGTGCCAGCAGCAGACTTGGACAGGGAAGCAATCAGCCCCAGCATTTT.

CDR3 residues: CASSETSTDTQYF. In DNA form, the CDR3 reads TGCGCCAGCAGTGAGACTAGCACAGATACGCAGTATTTT. J is TRBJ2-3 and V is TRBV10-1; D not certain. V was cut by 2 bases and J by 0 bases, with 3 bases left in between. The CDR3 sequence is 13 residues long. Per germline, CDR1 WNHNN and CDR2 SYGVQD (reference sequence).

DNA for the CDR3: TGTGCCAGCAGCTTTAAGCACGCAGGAGGTAGCGGGGGGTACTACGAGCAGTACTTC. Its protein is CASSFKHAGGSGGYYEQYF. The chain recombines TRBV11-3 with TRBJ2-7, with 10 bases that match TRBD2. V was clipped by 3 bases and J by 3 bases; unmatched bases: 17. The CDR3 has 19 amino acids. Germline-derived CDR1 and CDR2 are SGHNT and YENEEA. Variable domain in full (rest from reference TRBV11-3 and TRBJ2-7): EAGVVQSPRYKIIEKKQPVAFWCNPISGHNTLYWYLQNLGQGPELLIRYENEEAVDDSQLPKDRFSAERLKGVDSTLKIQPAELGDSAVYLCASSFKHAGGSGGYYEQYFGPGTRLTVT.

V is TRBV7-2 and J is TRBJ2-3, with D unresolved. This CDR3 comprises 12 residues. The V and J ends lost 5 bases and 8 bases respectively, with 11 bases between them. Germline values: CDR1 SGHTA, CDR2 FQGNSA. CDR3: CASSPLSGTQYF. The CDR3 bases are TGTGCCAGCAGCCCTTTGTCGGGTACGCAGTATTTT.

The genes are TRBV2 and TRBJ2-2; D is perhaps TRBD2 (6 bases). CDR1 SNHLY and CDR2 FYNNEI come from the germline V gene. The CDR3 contains 16 residues. Trimming shortened V by 3 bases and J by 6 bases, and 17 bases separated the two germline ends. This CDR3 reads CASSDLGGRGAGELFF. The CDR3 nucleotides read TGTGCCAGCAGTGACCTCGGGGGAAGGGGAGCCGGGGAGCTGTTTTTT.

This chain uses TRBV5-1 with TRBJ2-7; TRBD1 matches at 7 bases. CDR1 is SGHRS and CDR2 is YFSETQ in the germline V gene. V lost 7 bases to trimming and J lost 0 bases; unmatched junction nucleotides: 4. The CDR3 contains 13 residues. The CDR3 spells CASRDRVSYEQYF. CDR3 nucleotide sequence: TGCGCCAGCCGGGACAGAGTCTCCTACGAGCAGTACTTC. The full variable domain, in which reference TRBV5-1 and TRBJ2-7 provide the parts outside the CDR3, is KAGVTQTPRYLIKTRGQQVTLSCSPISGHRSVSWYQQTPGQGLQFLFEYFSETQRNKGNFPGRFSGRQFSNSRSEMNVSTLELGDSALYLCASRDRVSYEQYFGPGTRLTVT.

The chain carries TRBV11-3 and TRBJ2-1; 8 nucleotides agree with TRBD1. Trimming removed 5 bases from V and 8 bases from J; junction bases left unmatched: 8. This CDR3 region has 14 residues. CDR1 and CDR2 (germline): SGHNT, YENEEA. DNA for the CDR3: TGTGCCAGCAGCCAGGACAGGGAGTATGATGAGCAGTTCTTC. This gives the protein CASSQDREYDEQFF.

The V call is TRBV15, the J call TRBJ1-5, with 7 positions matching TRBD1. V was clipped by 0 bases and J by 7 bases; unmatched bases: 6. This CDR3 comprises 15 residues. The germline gives CDR1 LNHNV, CDR2 YYDKDF (reference sequence). The CDR3 sequence: CATSRDWAGGQPQHF. Written as DNA, the CDR3 is TGTGCCACCAGCAGAGACTGGGCAGGGGGACAGCCCCAGCATTTT. The variable domain in full, completed from reference TRBV15 and TRBJ1-5, reads DAMVIQNPRYQVTQFGKPVTLSCSQTLNHNVMYWYQQKSSQAPKLLFHYYDKDFNNEADTPDNFQSRRPNTSFCFLDIRSPGLGDTAMYLCATSRDWAGGQPQHFGDGTRLSIL.

J is TRBJ1-6 and V is TRBV19, with TRBD1 matching over 7 bases. CDR1 is LNHDA, CDR2 SQIVND, per germline (reference sequence). This CDR3 spans 16 amino acids. Trimming cost V 5 bases and J 5 bases; bases outside gene matches: 9. The CDR3 sequence is CASSPRQGRDNSPLHF. The CDR3 DNA reads TGTGCCAGTAGTCCGCGACAGGGACGGGATAATTCACCCCTCCACTTT. The full variable domain, its missing parts supplied by reference TRBV19 and TRBJ1-6, is DGGITQSPKYLFRKEGQNVTLSCEQNLNHDAMYWYRQDPGQGLRLIYYSQIVNDFQKGDIAEGYSVSREKKESFPLTVTSAQKNPTAFYLCASSPRQGRDNSPLHFGNGTRLTVT.

The count of this clone is one. The chain couples TRBV19 to TRBJ1-2, with 7 positions matching TRBD1. Losses at the gene ends were 4 bases for V and 3 bases for J; bases not matched to a gene: 8. Germline V gene lookup returns CDR1 LNHDA and CDR2 SQIVND (reference sequence). This CDR3 is 15 amino acids long. CDR3 sequence: CASSTPGQNYYGYTF. CDR3 DNA sequence: TGTGCCAGTAGTACGCCGGGACAGAACTACTATGGCTACACCTTC.

The chain has TRBV6-5 and TRBJ2-7; D remains ambiguous. V lost 2 bases and J lost 1, with 9 bases in between. This CDR3 comprises 14 residues. The V gene's germline CDR1 is MNHEY and CDR2 SVGAGI. CDR3 region: CASSYGSGSYEQYF. Here the CDR3 DNA reads TGTGCCAGCAGTTACGGTTCCGGTTCCTACGAGCAGTACTTC.

The rearrangement links TRBV7-9 to TRBJ1-4; D unclear. The CDR3 consists of 15 residues. Trimming pared 0 bases from V and 0 bases from J, leaving 5 bases between. The germline CDR1 and CDR2 sequences are SEHNR and FQNEAQ (reference sequence). The CDR3 sequence: CASSLASATNEKLFF. The CDR3 nucleotides read TGTGCCAGCAGCTTAGCTTCAGCAACTAATGAAAAACTGTTTTTT.

The chain carries TRBV5-1 and TRBJ1-1; 7 bases align to TRBD1. V gave up 4 bases and J gave up 1 base; unmatched junction bases: 4. This CDR3 comprises 14 residues. Germline V gene data show CDR1 as SGHRS and CDR2 as YFSETQ. CDR3 bases: TGCGCCAGCAGCGGCGGGACAGCGAACACTGAAGCTTTCTTT. Protein: CASSGGTANTEAFF.

This clone is a singleton in its sample. The chain couples TRBV13 to TRBJ1-6; perhaps TRBD1 as D (5 bases). CDR1 and CDR2 from the germline V gene are PRHDT and FYEKMQ (reference sequence). With 6 bases removed from V and 5 bases from J, the gap between germline ends came to 20 bases. The CDR3 consists of 17 residues. The CDR3 DNA reads TGTGCCAGCAGTGCCGGGGGTCGGGCGATCAATAATTCACCCCTCCACTTT. This sequence encodes CASSAGGRAINNSPLHF.